Shown below are 15 T cell receptor beta chains from a single sample sequenced in a study of cytomegalovirus exposure and HLA in healthy donors. This table comes from immunoSEQ multiplex PCR, and its TCRdb copy is limited to in-frame clones, with some not included. The sample records hundreds of thousands of clones, roughly 89% being singletons. The sequenced sample consisted of PBMCs. The receptors were sampled from a woman aged 18-29 years in good health and CMV-seronegative.

The rearrangement links TRBV5-1 to TRBJ1-2; D ambiguous. Per germline, CDR1 SGHRS and CDR2 YFSETQ. The CDR3 extends over 14 amino acids. Deletions cut 0 bases from V and 6 bases from J, with 12 bases between. The CDR3 here is CASSLGEAVNGYTF. The CDR3 DNA reads TGCGCCAGCAGCTTGGGTGAGGCGGTCAATGGCTACACCTTC. Based on the CDR3 plus reference TRBV5-1 and TRBJ1-2, the full variable domain is KAGVTQTPRYLIKTRGQQVTLSCSPISGHRSVSWYQQTPGQGLQFLFEYFSETQRNKGNFPGRFSGRQFSNSRSEMNVSTLELGDSALYLCASSLGEAVNGYTFGSGTRLTVV.

V and J are TRBV27 and TRBJ1-2; 9 nucleotides line up with TRBD1. Per germline, CDR1 MNHEY and CDR2 SMNVEV (reference sequence). The CDR3 spans 14 residues. V gave up 6 bases and J gave up 6 bases; unmatched junction bases: 8. The chain's CDR3 is CASSFRTGDHGYTF. Written as DNA, the CDR3 is TGTGCCAGCAGCTTCCGGACAGGGGATCATGGCTACACCTTC.

This clone was seen just once. This sequence joins TRBV19 and TRBJ1-1, with D perhaps matching TRBD1 (6 bases). Trimming cost V 2 bases and J 3 bases, with 10 bases left between them. Germline CDR1 reads LNHDA; CDR2 reads SQIVND (reference sequence). The length of the CDR3 is 14 residues. CDR3 sequence: CASSIQGKDTEAFF. CDR3 in DNA: TGTGCCAGTAGTATACAGGGGAAGGACACTGAAGCTTTCTTT.

This rearrangement joins TRBV28 to TRBJ1-6, with D perhaps matching TRBD1 (6 bases). The CDR3 is 17 residues long. V was pared by 6 bases and J by 3 bases, with 18 bases between. Germline V gene data show CDR1 as MDHEN and CDR2 as SYDVKM. This CDR3 reads CASSPTGFDFYNSPLHF. CDR3 sequence (DNA): TGTGCCAGCAGCCCGACAGGATTCGATTTCTATAATTCACCCCTCCACTTT.

J is TRBJ2-3 and V is TRBV7-9, with D possibly TRBD2 on 6 matching bases. With 8 bases removed from V and 2 bases from J, the gap between germline ends came to 11 bases. The CDR3 totals 13 residues. The germline V gene encodes CDR1 SEHNR and CDR2 FQNEAQ (reference sequence). For the CDR3, the DNA is TGTGCCAGCCGGCGGGGCGCCACAGATACGCAGTATTTT. It is translated as CASRRGATDTQYF.

This chain links TRBV29-1 with TRBJ2-1; 10 nucleotides align to TRBD2. Per the germline V gene, CDR1 is SQVTM and CDR2 is ANQGSEA. Losses at the gene ends were 4 bases for V and 8 bases for J; bases not matched to a gene: 8. The CDR3 has 14 residues. The CDR3 DNA sequence: TGCAGCGTTGCTCTAGCGGGAGAGGGGGATGAGCAGTTCTTC. Protein sequence: CSVALAGEGDEQFF.

The count of this clone is one. This chain connects TRBV30 to TRBJ2-1; 10 bases are shared with TRBD1. Germline V lookup: CDR1 GTSNPN, CDR2 SVGIG (reference sequence). The CDR3 length is 15 residues. With V trimmed by 2 bases and J by 6 bases, 7 bases remained unmatched. CDR3 loop: CAWSTGRTGGNEQFF. The CDR3 DNA is TGTGCCTGGAGTACGGGTCGGACAGGGGGCAATGAGCAGTTCTTC. Full variable domain (outside the CDR3, taken from reference TRBV30 and TRBJ2-1): SQTIHQWPATLVQPVGSPLSLECTVEGTSNPNLYWYRQAAGRGLQLLFYSVGIGQISSEVPQNLSASRPQDRQFILSSKKLLLSDSGFYLCAWSTGRTGGNEQFFGPGTRLTVL.

A few counts support this clone. The rearrangement links TRBV7-9 to TRBJ2-3; D is uncertain. CDR1 is SEHNR, CDR2 FQNEAQ, per germline (reference sequence). This CDR3 is 12 amino acids long. The V end lost 3 bases, the J end lost 1 base, and 2 bases lay between the germline ends. CDR3 in amino acids: CASSFGTDTQYF. The CDR3 DNA follows: TGTGCCAGCAGCTTCGGCACAGATACGCAGTATTTT.

J is TRBJ2-1 and V is TRBV30; D gene unclear. Looked up from germline, CDR1 is GTSNPN and CDR2 is SVGIG (reference sequence). V dropped 0 bases and J dropped 4 bases, with 7 bases sitting between them. The CDR3 totals 13 residues. The CDR3 is CAWSVLQYNEQFF. The CDR3 DNA follows: TGTGCCTGGAGTGTATTACAATACAATGAGCAGTTCTTC.

This clone showed up just once. This chain links TRBV9 with TRBJ2-7; a possible D gene is TRBD2 (6 bases). Germline V gene sequence: CDR1 SGDLS, CDR2 YYNGEE. V was clipped by 0 bases and J by 2 bases, with 9 bases between them. The CDR3 runs 14 residues. CDR3 region: CASSVGRGAYEQYF. DNA for the CDR3: TGTGCCAGCAGCGTAGGGCGGGGAGCCTACGAGCAGTACTTC. The variable domain in full, with the rest retrieved from reference TRBV9 and TRBJ2-7, is DSGVTQTPKHLITATGQRVTLRCSPRSGDLSVYWYQQSLDQGLQFLIQYYNGEERAKGNILERFSAQQFPDLHSELNLSSLELGDSALYFCASSVGRGAYEQYFGPGTRLTVT.

The V and J genes are TRBV27 and TRBJ2-3, with 8 bases identical to TRBD2. V was clipped by 3 bases and J by 4 bases; unmatched bases: 6. Germline V lookup: CDR1 MNHEY, CDR2 SMNVEV (reference sequence). There are 15 residues in the CDR3. For the CDR3, the DNA is TGTGCCAGCAGTTTTCGGGGGGGGTCCCCAGATACGCAGTATTTT. This encodes CASSFRGGSPDTQYF.

This chain links TRBV27 with TRBJ2-2; TRBD2 matches at 13 bases. Per the germline V gene, CDR1 is MNHEY and CDR2 is SMNVEV (reference sequence). J was trimmed by 5 bases and V by 2 bases; bases with no gene match: 5. This CDR3 has 17 residues. CDR3: CASSLGTSGTSTGELFF. The CDR3 DNA is TGTGCCAGCAGTTTAGGGACTAGCGGGACGTCTACCGGGGAGCTGTTTTTT.

This rearrangement joins TRBV5-1 to TRBJ1-2, with a weak D call TRBD1 (5 bases). The CDR3 runs 14 residues. V was trimmed by 4 bases and J by 3 bases, leaving 13 bases between them. CDR1 SGHRS and CDR2 YFSETQ come from the germline V gene. Here the CDR3 DNA reads TGCGCCAGCAGCCGCTTCGGGGGAGACTATGGCTACACCTTC. The encoded protein is CASSRFGGDYGYTF. The variable domain in full, with the rest retrieved from reference TRBV5-1 and TRBJ1-2, is KAGVTQTPRYLIKTRGQQVTLSCSPISGHRSVSWYQQTPGQGLQFLFEYFSETQRNKGNFPGRFSGRQFSNSRSEMNVSTLELGDSALYLCASSRFGGDYGYTFGSGTRLTVV.

The chain has TRBV6-5 and TRBJ2-1, with 7 bases identical to TRBD1. Germline V CDR1 and CDR2: MNHEY, SVGAGI. V dropped 0 bases and J dropped 7; count of bases not matched to a gene: 6. The CDR3 is made up of 15 amino acids. The CDR3 sequence is CASSYSRGQLNEQFF. The CDR3 nucleotides read TGTGCCAGCAGTTACTCGAGGGGACAGCTAAATGAGCAGTTCTTC.

The chain links TRBV4-1 to TRBJ2-7, with D maybe TRBD1 (6 bases). The CDR3 consists of 17 residues. With 2 bases removed from V and 3 bases from J, the gap between germline ends came to 20 bases. Germline CDR1 and CDR2: MGHRA and YSYEKL. The CDR3 nucleotides read TGCGCCAGCAGCCAATACATGCCCCGGGACACGAACTACGAGCAGTACTTC. Protein product: CASSQYMPRDTNYEQYF.